Listed below are T cell receptor beta chains from one sample, sequenced in a study of graft-versus-host responses after intestinal transplantation. No antigens are known for them. Using immunoSEQ multiplex PCR, the repertoire was profiled, and TCRdb retains in-frame clones only, with some absent. The table includes about 120,000 clones, 90% detected once. The sample was unstimulated CD4+ T cells sorted from spleen or lymph node cells, taken before intestinal transplant. The receptors stem from a human donor who received an intestinal transplant. Both conserved end residues are part of each CDR3. Fields, in order: CDR3 protein, V gene, J gene, CDR3 length, clone size. Some rows have no size entry. The others give once, few or many, or a class for an expanded clone.

CASSPGGANEKLFF	TRBV18	TRBJ1-4	14	NA
CASRAVAAPNEQFF	TRBV6-1	TRBJ2-1	14	NA
CASRLTGGDTEAFF	TRBV10-2	TRBJ1-1	14	NA
CASTIKRVYGYTF	TRBV5-6	TRBJ1-2	13	NA
CASFQREGIYEQYF	TRBV2	TRBJ2-7	14	NA
CAGGQGADYGYTF	TRBV2	TRBJ1-2	13	NA
CASSATGRGETQYF	TRBV9	TRBJ2-5	14	NA
CASTPVPGNTEAFF	TRBV27	TRBJ1-1	14	NA
CASSLGGGTREAEAFF	TRBV5-1	TRBJ1-1	16	NA
CASSLGRVHTEAFF	TRBV7-2	TRBJ1-1	14	NA
CASSYKGASGNTIYF	TRBV6-5	TRBJ1-3	15	NA
CAWSVRGNTEAFF	TRBV30	TRBJ1-1	13	few
CASRTNTGELFF	TRBV7-2	TRBJ2-2	12	NA
CASSQAAGAGANVLTF	TRBV4-3	TRBJ2-6	16	NA
CASSPGQGYQPQHF	TRBV28	TRBJ1-5	14	NA
CASSLVTGGEETQYF	TRBV5-5	TRBJ2-5	15	NA
CASSMRGQHLYGYTF	TRBV19	TRBJ1-2	15	once
CASSSEWTAFLAQHF	TRBV6-1	TRBJ1-5	15	NA
CASSVKTGGDFRDTQYF	TRBV5-6	TRBJ2-3	17	once
CARSLLPNTEAFF	TRBV5-3	TRBJ1-1	13	NA
CASKKDSRNEKLFF	TRBV5-4	TRBJ1-4	14	NA
CASSLVTVSYEQYF	TRBV11-2	TRBJ2-7	14	NA
CASSVRTANEKLFF	TRBV9	TRBJ1-4	14	NA
CASKGPQGTGELFF	TRBV25-1	TRBJ2-2	14	NA
CASTTGTAYTDTQYF	TRBV28	TRBJ2-3	15	NA
CASSKVPGTGGANEQFF	TRBV21-1	TRBJ2-1	17	NA
CASSPPLGGATEAFF	TRBV18	TRBJ1-1	15	NA
CASRGAGSGANVLTF	TRBV28	TRBJ2-6	15	NA
CASSLAGSYNEQFF	TRBV2	TRBJ2-1	14	NA
CATSRDLAGGTDTQYF	TRBV15	TRBJ2-3	16	NA
CASSGRGRGDSNQPQHF	TRBV2	TRBJ1-5	17	NA
CASRRRDGNQPQHF	TRBV6-5	TRBJ1-5	14	NA
CASVGRYNEQFF	TRBV30	TRBJ2-1	12	NA
CASSPQGAPNEKLFF	TRBV7-3	TRBJ1-4	15	NA
CASSIGVGTEAFF	TRBV19	TRBJ1-1	13	NA
CASSLTGQGYNEQFF	TRBV7-6	TRBJ2-1	15	NA
CASRQTASNQPQHF	TRBV7-2	TRBJ1-5	14	few
CAWSQGLLSGNTIYF	TRBV30	TRBJ1-3	15	NA
CASSLGSGPEKLFF	TRBV7-6	TRBJ1-4	14	NA
CASSARLAGGNEQFF	TRBV10-2	TRBJ2-1	15	NA
CASSQEMAGGPSEQYF	TRBV4-2	TRBJ2-7	16	once
CASSLDRTDRGPRYF	TRBV11-2	TRBJ2-7	15	NA